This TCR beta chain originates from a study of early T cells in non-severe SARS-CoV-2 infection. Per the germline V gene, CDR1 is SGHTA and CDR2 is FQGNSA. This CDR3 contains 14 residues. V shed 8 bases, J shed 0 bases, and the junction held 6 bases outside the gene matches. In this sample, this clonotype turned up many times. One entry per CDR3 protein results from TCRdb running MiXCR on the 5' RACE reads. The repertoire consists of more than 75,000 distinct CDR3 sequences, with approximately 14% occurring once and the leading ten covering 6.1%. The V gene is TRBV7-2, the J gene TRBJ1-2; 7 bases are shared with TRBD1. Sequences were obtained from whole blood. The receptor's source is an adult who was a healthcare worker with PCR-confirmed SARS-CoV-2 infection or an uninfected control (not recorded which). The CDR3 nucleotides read TGTGCCAGCCTCGGACAGGAGTCTAACTATGGCTACACCTTC. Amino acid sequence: CASLGQESNYGYTF.